This T cell receptor beta chain emerged from a study of T cell responses to AZD1222 COVID-19 vaccine. Clones were sequenced by immunoSEQ multiplex PCR, and TCRdb holds only the in-frame ones, with some missing. The data hold nearly 110,000 clones, with just over 90% observed a single time. CDR3 size: 13 residues. Germline CDR1 and CDR2: MNHEY and SVGEGT. V lost 4 bases to trimming and J lost 6 bases; unmatched junction nucleotides: 0. The chain carries TRBV6-2 or TRBV6-3 and TRBJ2-7; TRBD2 aligns across 13 bases. The receptor's source is an adult who received the AZD1222 COVID-19 vaccine. Sequencing used peripheral blood, obtained 28 days after the second AZD1222 dose. The CDR3 sequence is CASSWTSGSEQYF. CDR3 DNA: TGTGCCAGCAGTTGGACTAGCGGGAGCGAGCAGTACTTC.